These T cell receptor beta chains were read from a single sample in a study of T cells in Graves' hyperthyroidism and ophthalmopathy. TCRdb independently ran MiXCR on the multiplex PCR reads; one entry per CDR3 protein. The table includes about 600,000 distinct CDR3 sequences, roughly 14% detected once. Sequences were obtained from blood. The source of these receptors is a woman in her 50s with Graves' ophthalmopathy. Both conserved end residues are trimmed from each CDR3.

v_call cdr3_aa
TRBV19 ASSIRGRDSTGELF
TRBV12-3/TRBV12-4 ASSLFEGFGQY
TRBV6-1 ASTFEAGRNEKLF
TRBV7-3 ASSIRSQGYANTGELF
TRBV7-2 ASSLGNTIY
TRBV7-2 ASSQGGLAGLQETQY
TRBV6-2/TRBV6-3 ASGHSGTGYGYT
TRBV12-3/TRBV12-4 ASSLINSYEQY
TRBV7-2 ASSLYRTDTQY
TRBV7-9 ASSMGQVSYEQY
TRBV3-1 ASSQWGQGKMAAF
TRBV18 ASSPNARGLLNTEAF
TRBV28 ASSLGGRPSGDTEAF
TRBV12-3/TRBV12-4 ASSQSQGLLSSYNEQF
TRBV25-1 ASSGDSRGEQY
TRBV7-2 ASSPQIGVDTGELF
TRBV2 ASGGGQGSVGYT
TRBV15 ATSREGGPNYGYT
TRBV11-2 ASSLRRGPGPDT
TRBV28 ASSSPMRNSPLH
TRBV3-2 ASSPGLAGGKETQY
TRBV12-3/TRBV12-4 ASSLTSRPSYEQY
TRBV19 ASRPGTSYKTQY
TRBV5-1 ASSLVGDDTGELF
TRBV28 ASSLPGQGAIDTQY
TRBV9 ASSVRDRVIGHEQF
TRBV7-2 ASSIIGLAGAGYEQY
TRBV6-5 ASSYSSALRYNEQF
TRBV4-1 ASSQMAVKETQY
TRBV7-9 ASSAAGGWDGYT
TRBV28 ASRTEPYTEAF
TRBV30 AWSLVLGEQF
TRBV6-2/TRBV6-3 ASSYGGWGNQPQH
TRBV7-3 ASSSEGLERVGYEQY
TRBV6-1 ASSEQAENTEAF
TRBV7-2 ASSYRDRAQETQY
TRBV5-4 ASSFGAIQGLGGYT
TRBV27 ASSLSIGEYEQY
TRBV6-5 ASSYARWEQY
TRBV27 ASSPGLAESYNEQF
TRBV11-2 ASSPGSGTYNEQF
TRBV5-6 ASSLATGLAF